This TCR beta chain was found in a study of cytomegalovirus exposure and HLA in healthy donors (TCRdb year 2017). The study in broad terms: An earlier analysis of 587 of the donors reported about 290 Gb of sequence data and about 100 million unique TCR beta sequences from some 180 million T cells. Roughly 300 gigabases of sequencing data and 75 million to 85 million unique TCR sequences made up an early release that covered 500 to 650 HLA-typed donors. The genetic ancestry cluster associated with self-reported Caucasian donors included 81% of the approximately 430 genotyped donors. The aim of the study was to test whether cataloging public T cell receptors could identify signatures of past pathogen exposure. The study profiled the T cell repertoires of 500 to 800 subjects by immunosequencing and related them to cytomegalovirus serostatus. Along with the roughly 700-subject first cohort, a separate validation cohort of 120 different subjects was used. The study combined high-throughput TCR immunosequencing, statistical association of individual TCRs with disease status, and machine learning to predict cytomegalovirus infection status. A later analysis re-analyzed previously published TCR beta repertoires from approximately 670 donors and added high-resolution HLA genotyping to study TCR occurrence patterns. The later analysis used no new phenotypic data to find candidate immune exposures, relying instead on TCR beta sequences and their occurrence across donors. An earlier analysis of a few hundred of the donors applied high-throughput TCR beta sequencing to assess whether each TCR beta V gene segment acted as functional or pseudogenic. Alongside the repertoire data, information on donor age, sex, ethnicity and CMV serostatus was compiled. A later genetic analysis took genome-wide SNP genotypes for about three fifths of the roughly 670 donors and used that subset as a discovery cohort. All discovery cohort repertoires had been generated on a single sequencing platform. HLA typing included class I and class II loci at four-digit resolution. Typing coverage varied by locus: roughly 620-630 donors for A, B, C, DRB1 and DQB1; roughly 560 for DQA1; some 610 for DPA1; about 450 for DPB1. Four or five DR-DQ haplotypes were handled as single units for association and clustering because linkage in the cohort was strong. On average, around 200,000 unique TCR beta nucleotide sequences were sequenced per donor among more than 350 genotyped donors of the cohort, with roughly 18% of those sequences being non-productive.

Broad study findings and their caveats: A later genetic analysis associated a missense DCLRE1C variant with V-gene and J-gene trimming of TCR beta chains, and an independent cohort replicated the association. Presence/absence analyses assumed roughly uniform sequencing depth across donors, an assumption that may not hold. In the study, approximately 150 TCR beta chains were listed as associated with cytomegalovirus. Strong co-occurrence of HLA alleles, especially DR and DQ, made assigning TCR associations to individual alleles difficult. Because counts were too low, roughly 16 rarely observed V segments, including chromosome 9 orphons, were left out of the earlier analysis of some 600 of the donors. Correlated functional status among segregating V segments might reflect linkage disequilibrium, but an unknown experimental factor could not be ruled out. A cluster of highly shared sequence variants was judged likely to represent a technical artifact of the sequencing pipeline. While some public TCRs were present in many individuals, most TCR sequences turned up only very rarely across donors. In a later analysis, several top co-occurrence clusters were reported to appear linked to parvovirus B19, influenza, CMV and Epstein-Barr virus. Most CMV-associated TCR beta chains appeared to be HLA-restricted in a later analysis, and the HLA associations seemed to be driven largely by CMV exposure. Cytomegalovirus status was reported to be diagnosed by the classifier with high specificity and sensitivity in both the original and validation cohorts. In a later analysis, 16,951 TCR beta sequences were associated with specific HLA alleles at a false discovery rate of 0.05. HLA typing was unavailable for some donors at each locus, so association tests used only the typed subset. Immune exposure information for the cohort was limited to CMV serostatus. The cohort was sequenced for TCR beta chains only, and without alpha or paired-chain data the features that could be detected were limited. A further reported finding was that TCR beta sequences accurately predicted the HLA-A and HLA-B alleles for most subjects in the first cohort. Three of the identified cytomegalovirus-associated TCR beta chains were confirmed in vitro to be specific for cytomegalovirus antigens. Some IMGT-functional V segments, including TRBV6-2 and TRBV6-3, could not be distinguished by the 87-base-pair reads and were therefore excluded. In an earlier analysis of fewer than 750 of the donors, most TCR beta V segments were observed in productive rearrangements about 90% or about 30% of the time, broadly matching IMGT annotations. A later analysis found that HLA-associated TCR beta chains were more clonally expanded and had lower generation probabilities than equally common non-associated chains. It was suggested by the authors that the approach could potentially be generalized to other disease states and immunological phenotypes. In a later genetic analysis, fewer N-insertions in productive TCRs were reported among donors in an Asian-associated ancestry cluster than the approximately 710-donor mean. In a later analysis, TCR association rates were found to vary across HLA loci, with the most associated TCRs seen for DRB1 alleles and the fewest for HLA-C alleles.

The cohort comprised fewer than 750 healthy bone marrow donors. All cohort members were sampled while nominally healthy, although unrecorded immune exposures were likely present. Of the roughly 620 cohort members, almost 300 had positive CMV serostatus and about 360 had negative CMV serostatus, and CMV serostatus was not recorded for the donor. Every donor gave a peripheral blood sample, and the peripheral blood mononuclear cells from that sample were used for TCR beta sequencing. The Qiagen DNeasy Blood Extraction Kit was used to extract genomic DNA from the blood cell samples. The CDR3 contains 13 residues, cysteine and phenylalanine counted. CDR3 DNA only is kept here, 39 bases in frame from base 1. Trimming takes 8 bases off V and 0 bases off J; junction bases not matched to a gene: 1. CDR1 LNHDA and CDR2 SQIVND are derived from the germline V gene (reference sequence). As to this clone: What this receptor recognizes is not known. No qualities accompany the bases; no much larger clone lies one base away.

Libraries were constructed by the immunoSEQ multiplex PCR assay. For the multiplex PCR, a mixture combining 60 forward primers for TCR Vbeta segments and 13 reverse primers for TCR Jbeta segments was used. Amplification of the CDR3 region of rearranged TCR beta genes was performed with a multiplex PCR assay on genomic DNA. On the Illumina HiSeq System, the amplified TCR beta libraries were sequenced as 87-base-pair reads. On the authors' methods: A later analysis counted about 80 million unique TCR beta chains across the 550 to 800 repertoires, and some 11 million of these chains were shared by at least two donors. To remove PCR and sequencing errors, raw reads were error-corrected and collapsed into unique sequences using a nearest-neighbor algorithm that merged closely related sequences. To assign V, D and J gene segments, CDR3 sequences were aligned to IMGT reference sequences. For a sequence to be retained, a match of at least six nucleotides was required to both a V gene segment and a J gene segment. Rearrangements were called productive when the CDR3 lacked stop codons and stayed in frame with V and J; all others were non-productive. Following IMGT convention, CDR3 was defined as the stretch from the second conserved V-encoded cysteine to the conserved J-encoded phenylalanine. Sequences without an unambiguous match to a single V gene segment were excluded from the earlier analysis of several hundred of the donors. An earlier analysis of approximately 590 of the donors classified V segments as functional when productive rearrangements were above 56.7% and as segregating when the standard deviation between donors was above 5%. A statistical classification framework was built to diagnose cytomegalovirus status from the catalog of TCR beta chain sequences. V and J gene assignment, in a later analysis, came from comparing TCR nucleotide sequences with IMGT/GENE-DB human TR gene sequences. A later analysis assigned CDR3 sequences and most-parsimonious VDJ recombination scenarios with the TCRdist pipeline. In a later analysis, each TCR beta chain was defined by its CDR3 amino acid sequence together with its V-gene family, and reads without a unique V-gene family were excluded. As a way to deal with suspected cross-contamination and a sequencing artifact, a later analysis dropped hundreds of nucleotide sequences that were highly shared and had low generation probability. For each public chain, a later analysis derived a clonal expansion index from normalized ranks of inferred template counts within each repertoire. In a later analysis, generation probabilities were computed with a VDJ recombination model fitted to out-of-frame rearrangements, and the resulting probabilities were checked against IGoR. In a later analysis, TCR-TCR, TCR-HLA and TCR-CMV co-occurrence was scored with hypergeometric tests, and a repertoire-size bias correction was applied to TCR pairs. To estimate false discovery rates, a later analysis permuted the HLA or CMV assignments 20 times. A later analysis grouped co-occurring TCRs with DBSCAN, adding TCRdist sequence similarity when clustering within HLA-allele-positive subsets. For co-occurrence clustering, repertoires with fewer than 30,000 or more than 120,000 public chains were excluded, along with roughly 5 repertoires with anomalous nucleotide sharing. TCRdb holds this immuneACCESS table with in-frame rearrangements only. Some clones are missing; in checked studies, unresolved V genes explain under half, and the rest has no known cause. V, J and clone size derive from that table, while D and trimming were established from the DNA sequence. Counted in this sample were about 52,000 clones; roughly 50% of them appeared once. Jointly, the top ten make up about an eighth of the sample.

The receptor's source is a human donor in good health. The specimen sequenced was PBMCs. This receptor chain uses TRBV19 and TRBJ1-2, and TRBD1 matches 9 of the central bases. At the DNA level, the sequence is TGTGCCAGTCGGACAGGGGCTAACTATGGCTACACCTTC. It specifies CASRTGANYGYTF.